This TCR beta chain was profiled in a study of blood T cell repertoires in COVID-19. Clones were read by immunoSEQ multiplex PCR, and TCRdb kept only the in-frame ones, dropping some. Of about 110,000 clones in the sample, around 89% are singletons; the top ten hold approximately 6.8%. The CDR3 covers 14 residues. In germline, CDR1 is SGHRS, CDR2 YFSETQ. The ends lost 5 bases at V and 6 bases at J; junction bases unmatched: 5. The clonotype was recovered from a man in his fifties or sixties with active or convalescent COVID-19. This sequence joins TRBV5-1 and TRBJ2-3; 11 bases are shared with TRBD1. Input material: peripheral blood. The CDR3, as DNA: TGCGCCAGCAGGCGGACAGGGGGCTGGGATACGCAGTATTTT. Protein product: CASRRTGGWDTQYF.